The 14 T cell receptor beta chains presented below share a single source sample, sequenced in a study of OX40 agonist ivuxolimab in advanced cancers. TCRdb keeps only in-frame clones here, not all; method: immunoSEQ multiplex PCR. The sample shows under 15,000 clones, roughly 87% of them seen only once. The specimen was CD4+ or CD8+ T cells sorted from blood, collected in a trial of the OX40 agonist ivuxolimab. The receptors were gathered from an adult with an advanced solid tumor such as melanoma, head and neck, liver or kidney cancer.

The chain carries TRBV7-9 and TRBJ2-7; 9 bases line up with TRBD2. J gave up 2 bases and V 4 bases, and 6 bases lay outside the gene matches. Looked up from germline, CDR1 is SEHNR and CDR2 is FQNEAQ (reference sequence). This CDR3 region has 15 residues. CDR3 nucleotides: TGTGCCAGCAGCTCCCCTAGCGGGAATACCTACGAGCAGTACTTC. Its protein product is CASSSPSGNTYEQYF.

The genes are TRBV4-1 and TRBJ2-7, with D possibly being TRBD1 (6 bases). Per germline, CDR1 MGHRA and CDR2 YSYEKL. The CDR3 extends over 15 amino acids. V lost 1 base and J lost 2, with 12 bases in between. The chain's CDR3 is CASSQAQGSTYEQYF. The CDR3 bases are TGCGCCAGCAGCCAAGCCCAGGGGTCTACCTACGAGCAGTACTTC.

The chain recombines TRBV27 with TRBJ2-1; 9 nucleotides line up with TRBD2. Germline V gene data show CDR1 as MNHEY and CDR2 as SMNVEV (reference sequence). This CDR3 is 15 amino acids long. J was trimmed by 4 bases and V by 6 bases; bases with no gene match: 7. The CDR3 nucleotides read TGTGCCAGCAGCCTCGGGCTAGCGGGGTACAATGAGCAGTTCTTC. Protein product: CASSLGLAGYNEQFF.

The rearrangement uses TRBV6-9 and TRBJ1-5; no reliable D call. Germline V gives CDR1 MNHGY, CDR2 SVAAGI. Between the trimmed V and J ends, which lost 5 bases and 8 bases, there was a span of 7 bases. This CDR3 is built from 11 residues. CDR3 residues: CASSGGEPQHF. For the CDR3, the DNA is TGTGCCAGCAGTGGTGGGGAGCCCCAGCATTTT.

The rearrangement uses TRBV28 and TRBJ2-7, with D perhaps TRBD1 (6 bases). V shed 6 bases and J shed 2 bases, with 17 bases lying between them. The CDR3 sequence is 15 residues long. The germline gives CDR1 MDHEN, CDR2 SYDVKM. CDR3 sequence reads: CASSKTSGHTYEQYF. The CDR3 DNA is TGTGCCAGCAGCAAGACATCGGGACACACCTACGAGCAGTACTTC.

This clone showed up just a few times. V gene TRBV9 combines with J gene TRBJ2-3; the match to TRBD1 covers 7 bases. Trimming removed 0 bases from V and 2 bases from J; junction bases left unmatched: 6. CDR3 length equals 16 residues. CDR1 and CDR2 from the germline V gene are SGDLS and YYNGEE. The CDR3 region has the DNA TGTGCCAGCAGCGTAGAAGGGACAGAAATCACAGATACGCAGTATTTT. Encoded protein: CASSVEGTEITDTQYF.

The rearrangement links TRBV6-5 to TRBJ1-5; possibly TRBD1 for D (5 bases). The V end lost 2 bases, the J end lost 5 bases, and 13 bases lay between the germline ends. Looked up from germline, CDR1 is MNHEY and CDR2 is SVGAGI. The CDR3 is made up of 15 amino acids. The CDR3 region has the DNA TGTGCCAGCAGTTACACCGACAGCCTCTATCAGCCCCAGCATTTT. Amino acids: CASSYTDSLYQPQHF.

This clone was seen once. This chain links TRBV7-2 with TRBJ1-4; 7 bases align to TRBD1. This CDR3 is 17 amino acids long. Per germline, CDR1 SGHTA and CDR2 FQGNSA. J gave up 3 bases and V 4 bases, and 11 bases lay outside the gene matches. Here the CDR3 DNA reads TGTGCCAGCAGCTCTACCTCCAAGGGGGCTCCTAATGAAAAACTGTTTTTT. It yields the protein CASSSTSKGAPNEKLFF.

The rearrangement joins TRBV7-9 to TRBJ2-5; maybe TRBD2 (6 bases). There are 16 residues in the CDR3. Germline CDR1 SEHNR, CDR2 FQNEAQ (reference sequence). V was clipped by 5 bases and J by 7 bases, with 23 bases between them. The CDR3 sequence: CASSPALGGKRGTQYF. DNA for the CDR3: TGTGCCAGCAGCCCCGCCTTGGGCGGGAAGAGGGGGACCCAGTACTTC.

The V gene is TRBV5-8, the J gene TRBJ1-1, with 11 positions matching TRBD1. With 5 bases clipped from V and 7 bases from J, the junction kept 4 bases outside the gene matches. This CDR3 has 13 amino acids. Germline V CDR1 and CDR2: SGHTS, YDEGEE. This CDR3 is CASSPGQGDEAFF. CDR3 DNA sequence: TGTGCCAGCAGTCCGGGACAGGGGGATGAAGCTTTCTTT.

DNA of the CDR3: TGTGCCAGCAGCCCCCTGAGGCGCGGGGGGAATCAGCCCCAGCATTTT. Translating gives CASSPLRRGGNQPQHF. This chain joins TRBV7-8 and TRBJ1-5; TRBD1 might be the D (5 bases). Trimming took 5 bases from V and 4 from J, leaving 18 bases between them. The CDR3 loop spans 16 amino acids. Germline-derived CDR1 and CDR2 are SGHVS and FQNEAQ.

The CDR3 here is CASSSRTASGGGGTQYF. Written as DNA, the CDR3 is TGTGCCAGCAGCTCGCGAACGGCTAGCGGGGGCGGGGGGACCCAGTACTTC. The genes are TRBV7-2 and TRBJ2-5; 10 bases are a match to TRBD2. Germline CDR1 and CDR2: SGHTA and FQGNSA. This CDR3 region has 17 residues. V was clipped by 4 bases and J by 7 bases; unmatched bases: 15.

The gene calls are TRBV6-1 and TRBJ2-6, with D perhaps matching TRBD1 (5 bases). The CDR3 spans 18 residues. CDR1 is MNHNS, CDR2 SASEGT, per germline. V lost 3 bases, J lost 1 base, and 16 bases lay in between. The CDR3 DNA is TGTGCCAGCAGTGACGCAGGGCATTCAGCGTCTGGGGCCAACGTCCTGACTTTC. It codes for CASSDAGHSASGANVLTF.

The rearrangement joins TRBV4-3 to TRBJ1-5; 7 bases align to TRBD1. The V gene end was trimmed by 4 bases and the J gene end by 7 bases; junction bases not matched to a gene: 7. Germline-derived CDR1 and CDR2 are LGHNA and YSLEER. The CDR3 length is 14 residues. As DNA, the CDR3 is TGCGCCAGCAGCCCCTGGACAGGATCCCAGCCCCAGCATTTT. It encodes CASSPWTGSQPQHF.